These 17 T cell receptor beta chains share one sample of origin, sequenced in a study of blood T cell repertoires in COVID-19. Assay used: immunoSEQ multiplex PCR; TCRdb lists only in-frame clones, some missing. The data hold about 120,000 clones, with over 75% observed a single time. The sample was peripheral blood. The receptors shown here come from a woman between 70 and 85 years old who had recovered from COVID-19.

The CDR3 DNA sequence: TGTGCCAGCAGCACCAGACAGGGCCCCTACGAGCAGTACTTC. Protein sequence: CASSTRQGPYEQYF. The chain has TRBV6-5 and TRBJ2-7; 7 nucleotides align to TRBD1. The germline V gene encodes CDR1 MNHEY and CDR2 SVGAGI. The CDR3 is 14 amino acids. V lost 6 bases and J lost 2; bases outside the gene matches: 7.

This rearrangement joins TRBV24-1 to TRBJ1-5; D perhaps matches TRBD1 (5 bases). This CDR3 has 15 residues. Germline CDR1 and CDR2: KGHDR and SFDVKD. V dropped 5 bases and J dropped 6 bases, with 16 bases sitting between them. The CDR3 DNA is TGTGCCACCAGTGCCGGGGAGGGGCTCGGTCAGCCCCAGCATTTT. It is translated as CATSAGEGLGQPQHF.

This clone occurred once. The gene calls are TRBV5-6 and TRBJ2-1; 8 positions agree with TRBD1. The V gene end was trimmed by 7 bases and the J gene end by 4 bases; junction bases not matched to a gene: 10. Germline V gene data show CDR1 as SGHDT and CDR2 as YYEEEE. The CDR3 is made up of 15 amino acids. CDR3 sequence (DNA): TGTGCCAGCCTCTCGCCGGGACAGGATTACAATGAGCAGTTCTTC. Translation: CASLSPGQDYNEQFF.

The chain carries TRBV4-2 and TRBJ2-2; TRBD2 is a possible D gene (6 bases). Germline CDR1 reads LGHNA; CDR2 reads YNFKEQ. The CDR3 consists of 16 residues. V was cut by 0 bases and J by 4 bases, with 12 bases left in between. The CDR3 spells CASSQEPSGVTGELFF. The CDR3 nucleotides read TGTGCCAGCAGCCAAGAGCCCTCGGGGGTCACCGGGGAGCTGTTTTTT.

This clone was counted a single time. The rearrangement uses TRBV3-1 (or the pseudogene TRBV3-2) and TRBJ2-5, with TRBD1 as a possible D gene (6 bases). This CDR3 has 15 residues. Germline values: CDR1 LGHDT, CDR2 YNNKEL (reference sequence). V was trimmed by 1 base and J by 4 bases, leaving 13 bases between them. CDR3 sequence: CASSQAEGVGETQYF. The CDR3 DNA follows: TGTGCCAGCAGCCAAGCCGAGGGGGTGGGAGAGACCCAGTACTTC.

CDR3 amino acids: CASSTGGSSPLHF. In nucleotides, the CDR3 is TGTGCCAGCAGCACAGGGGGCAGTTCACCCCTCCACTTT. The chain uses TRBV3-1 (or the pseudogene TRBV3-2) and TRBJ1-6, with TRBD1 identical over 9 bases. The CDR3 loop spans 13 amino acids. The germline V gene has CDR1 LGHDT and CDR2 YNNKEL (reference sequence). Trimming cost V 5 bases and J 9 bases; bases outside gene matches: 2.

The rearrangement links TRBV29-1 to TRBJ2-1; D may be TRBD2 (6 bases). CDR3 length equals 13 residues. V gave up 7 bases and J gave up 4 bases, with 14 bases separating them. Germline-derived CDR1 and CDR2 are SQVTM and ANQGSEA. This chain's CDR3 is CSGGTGYYNEQFF. CDR3 nucleotide sequence: TGCAGCGGCGGGACTGGGTATTACAATGAGCAGTTCTTC.

Here the CDR3 reads CAIGQGQSYGYTF. The CDR3 nucleotides are TGTGCCATCGGACAGGGGCAAAGCTATGGCTACACCTTC. The V and J genes are TRBV10-3 and TRBJ1-2, with 9 bases lining up with TRBD1. V was pared by 8 bases and J by 4 bases, with 5 bases of the junction left unmatched. CDR1 and CDR2 from the germline V gene are ENHRY and SYGVKD. This CDR3 has 13 amino acids.

The V call is TRBV5-1, the J call TRBJ2-3; TRBD1 is a possible D gene (5 bases). Germline lookup yields CDR1 SGHRS and CDR2 YFSETQ. V was trimmed by 0 bases and J by 1 base, leaving 12 bases between them. The CDR3 spans 16 residues. This CDR3 is CASSLVVGAGTDTQYF. CDR3 in DNA: TGCGCCAGCAGCTTGGTGGTTGGGGCTGGCACAGATACGCAGTATTTT.

This chain links TRBV5-6 with TRBJ2-7; TRBD1 matches 7 bases. In germline, CDR1 is SGHDT, CDR2 YYEEEE. The CDR3 spans 13 residues. J lost 3 bases, V lost 4 bases, and 4 bases had no gene match. In DNA, the CDR3 is TGTGCCAGCAGCCGGGACAGTCACTACGAGCAGTACTTC. Translating it yields CASSRDSHYEQYF. The whole variable domain, filled in from reference TRBV5-6 and TRBJ2-7, reads DAGVTQSPTHLIKTRGQQVTLRCSPKSGHDTVSWYQQALGQGPQFIFQYYEEEERQRGNFPDRFSGHQFPNYSSELNVNALLLGDSALYLCASSRDSHYEQYFGPGTRLTVT.

This chain joins TRBV5-1 and TRBJ2-3, with 10 bases matching TRBD1. V dropped 9 bases and J dropped 4; count of bases not matched to a gene: 8. The CDR3 contains 14 residues. Per the germline V gene, CDR1 is SGHRS and CDR2 is YFSETQ. The CDR3 DNA follows: TGCGCCACCAGTCGACAGGGGGCATCAGATACGCAGTATTTT. This encodes CATSRQGASDTQYF.

The chain combines TRBV7-6 with TRBJ1-6; D is uncertain. Trimming stripped 6 bases from V and 0 bases from J, with 9 bases between. The CDR3 runs to 15 residues. Germline CDR1 and CDR2: SGHVS and FNYEAQ. CDR3 sequence reads: CASSQRSSYNSPLHF. The CDR3 region has the DNA TGTGCCAGCAGTCAGAGGAGCTCCTATAATTCACCCCTCCACTTT.

The chain has TRBV5-1 and TRBJ2-1; TRBD2 might be the D (5 bases). V lost 4 bases and J 0 bases, leaving 14 bases between the germline ends. Germline CDR1 reads SGHRS; CDR2 reads YFSETQ. The CDR3 contains 16 residues. Written as DNA, the CDR3 is TGCGCCAGCAGCATTCCAACTAGTAGCTCCTACAATGAGCAGTTCTTC. This codes for CASSIPTSSSYNEQFF.

This chain connects TRBV30 to TRBJ1-6, with TRBD1 identical over 9 bases. The germline V gene has CDR1 GTSNPN and CDR2 SVGIG (reference sequence). V trimming: 3 bases; J trimming: 10 bases; junction bases outside the gene matches: 16. The CDR3 length is 17 residues. CDR3: CAWSEPVWGQGRSPLHF. For the CDR3, the DNA is TGTGCCTGGAGCGAACCGGTGTGGGGACAGGGTCGATCACCCCTCCACTTT.

The table lists this clone with a few counts. This chain joins TRBV5-4 and TRBJ2-5; D is perhaps TRBD2 (6 bases). Trimming removed 3 bases from V and 8 bases from J, with 20 bases in between. Germline V gene data show CDR1 as SGHNT and CDR2 as YYREEE (reference sequence). The CDR3 has 15 amino acids. CDR3: CASSSWGVGLGTQYF. The CDR3 nucleotides are TGTGCCAGCAGCTCCTGGGGGGTGGGACTGGGAACCCAGTACTTC.

V usage is TRBV5-6 and J usage is TRBJ2-2; 9 bases agree with TRBD1. The CDR3 length is 15 residues. CDR1 and CDR2 from the germline V gene are SGHDT and YYEEEE. V lost 5 bases and J lost 5; bases outside the gene matches: 7. The CDR3, as DNA: TGTGCCAGCAGTTCAACGACAGGGGGTACCGGGGAGCTGTTTTTT. This gives the protein CASSSTTGGTGELFF.

The CDR3 loop is CASSPYSGYWQFF. CDR3 in DNA: TGTGCCAGCAGCCCCTACTCGGGATATTGGCAGTTCTTC. This chain connects TRBV7-3 to TRBJ2-1; D possibly corresponds to TRBD2 (5 bases). V was pared by 5 bases and J by 12 bases, with 17 bases between. CDR3 length: 13 residues. CDR1 is SGHTA and CDR2 is FQGTGA in the germline V gene.